This is a list of T cell receptor beta chains from one sample in a study of blood T cell repertoires in COVID-19. TCRdb keeps only in-frame clones here, not all; method: immunoSEQ multiplex PCR. The table shows approximately 200,000 clones, with about 84% occurring only once. Sequencing was carried out using PBMCs or T cells enriched from blood (not recorded which). Receptors were obtained from a middle-aged woman with acute COVID-19. The CDR3 runs from the conserved cysteine through the conserved F or W. The order of the fields is J gene, D gene, clone size, V gene, CDR3 DNA, CDR3 protein. A D gene is named only where the DNA matches it firmly. A row's size may be missing; if present it is once, few, many or a size class.

J gene: TRBJ1-3; D gene: .; clone size: .; V gene: TRBV11-2; CDR3 DNA: TGTGCCAGCAGCTTATTTGGGGAGGCTGGAAACACCATATATTTT; CDR3 protein: CASSLFGEAGNTIYF
J gene: TRBJ1-2; D gene: .; clone size: .; V gene: TRBV5-8; CDR3 DNA: TGTGCCCAGCCTGTCGGCTTGGACAGACGATCTAACTATGGCTACACCTTC; CDR3 protein: CAQPVGLDRRSNYGYTF
J gene: TRBJ2-7; D gene: TRBD1; clone size: few; V gene: TRBV5-4; CDR3 DNA: TGTGCCGTGTCCGGGACAGGGTTCGACGAGCAGTACTTC; CDR3 protein: CAVSGTGFDEQYF
J gene: TRBJ1-6; D gene: .; clone size: .; V gene: TRBV25-1; CDR3 DNA: TGTGCCAGCAGAGACAGCACCAGCTCCTATAATTCACCCCTCCACTTT; CDR3 protein: CASRDSTSSYNSPLHF
J gene: TRBJ1-6; D gene: TRBD1; clone size: few; V gene: TRBV6-5; CDR3 DNA: TGTGCCAGCACCGAAGGGGGCCGCTCACCCCTCCACTTT; CDR3 protein: CASTEGGRSPLHF
J gene: TRBJ2-7; D gene: TRBD2; clone size: once; V gene: TRBV4-3; CDR3 DNA: TGCGCCAGCAGCCAGGAATTAGCGCGGGAGGGCCGGTACGAGCAGTACTTC; CDR3 protein: CASSQELAREGRYEQYF
J gene: TRBJ1-1; D gene: TRBD1; clone size: .; V gene: TRBV4-1; CDR3 DNA: TGCGCCAGCAGCCAAGCCCGGGACAGGGGCACTGAAGCTTTCTTT; CDR3 protein: CASSQARDRGTEAFF
J gene: TRBJ2-7; D gene: TRBD1; clone size: .; V gene: TRBV7-9; CDR3 DNA: TGTGCCAGCAGCTACCGGGACAGGGGGCGGGACGAGCAGTACTTC; CDR3 protein: CASSYRDRGRDEQYF
J gene: TRBJ1-2; D gene: .; clone size: .; V gene: TRBV4-1; CDR3 DNA: TGCGCCAGCAGCCAAGATCAGTTCGCTGCAGGCTATGGCTACACCTTC; CDR3 protein: CASSQDQFAAGYGYTF
J gene: TRBJ1-5; D gene: .; clone size: .; V gene: TRBV29-1; CDR3 DNA: TGCAGCGTTAGCCTTGGCAATCAGCCCCAGCATTTT; CDR3 protein: CSVSLGNQPQHF
J gene: TRBJ2-7; D gene: .; clone size: .; V gene: TRBV6-6; CDR3 DNA: TGTGCCAGCAGTTACGGACAGCCCACTTGGGAGCAGTACTTC; CDR3 protein: CASSYGQPTWEQYF
J gene: TRBJ2-5; D gene: TRBD2; clone size: .; V gene: TRBV6-2/TRBV6-3; CDR3 DNA: TGTGCCAGCAGTCCCATCAGCGGGAGGTGGGAGACCCAGTACTTC; CDR3 protein: CASSPISGRWETQYF
J gene: TRBJ2-7; D gene: .; clone size: .; V gene: TRBV10-3; CDR3 DNA: TGTGCCATGGCGGGCACACTTGGGTACGAGCAGTACTTC; CDR3 protein: CAMAGTLGYEQYF
J gene: TRBJ1-3; D gene: TRBD1; clone size: .; V gene: TRBV5-4; CDR3 DNA: TGTGCCAGCAGCTGGACTAACAGGGGTAGAAACACCATATATTTT; CDR3 protein: CASSWTNRGRNTIYF
J gene: TRBJ2-3; D gene: TRBD2; clone size: .; V gene: TRBV7-3; CDR3 DNA: TGTGCCAGCAGCCCCTCGGGGGGTCAGGGAGATACGCAGTATTTT; CDR3 protein: CASSPSGGQGDTQYF
J gene: TRBJ1-2; D gene: .; clone size: .; V gene: TRBV27; CDR3 DNA: TGTGCCACTAGGACGGCGGGGGGCTACACCTTC; CDR3 protein: CATRTAGGYTF
J gene: TRBJ2-7; D gene: .; clone size: .; V gene: TRBV5-4; CDR3 DNA: TGTGCCAGCAGCTTGGCCCCCGCCTACGAGCAGTACTTC; CDR3 protein: CASSLAPAYEQYF
J gene: TRBJ2-2; D gene: TRBD1; clone size: .; V gene: TRBV24-1; CDR3 DNA: TGTGCCACCAGTGATATCAACGGACAGGGCCGTCGGCTGTTTTTT; CDR3 protein: CATSDINGQGRRLFF
J gene: TRBJ1-1; D gene: .; clone size: .; V gene: TRBV5-1; CDR3 DNA: TGCGCCAGCGGGGGGGCTTTCTTT; CDR3 protein: CASGGAFF
J gene: TRBJ2-7; D gene: TRBD2; clone size: .; V gene: TRBV2; CDR3 DNA: TGTGCCAGCAGTGAAGCGCTTGGCCTAGCGGGGGTGGTTGAGCAGTACTTC; CDR3 protein: CASSEALGLAGVVEQYF
J gene: TRBJ1-1; D gene: TRBD1; clone size: .; V gene: TRBV18; CDR3 DNA: TGTGCCAGCTCGGGACAGGGGAACACTGAAGCTTTCTTT; CDR3 protein: CASSGQGNTEAFF
J gene: TRBJ1-5; D gene: .; clone size: .; V gene: TRBV18; CDR3 DNA: TGTGCCAGCTCCGGTGTGAGCAATCAGCCCCAGCATTTT; CDR3 protein: CASSGVSNQPQHF
J gene: TRBJ1-1; D gene: .; clone size: .; V gene: TRBV7-9; CDR3 DNA: TGTGCCAGCAGCTGGGGGGGTAGTACTGAAGCTTTCTTT; CDR3 protein: CASSWGGSTEAFF
J gene: TRBJ1-2; D gene: TRBD1; clone size: .; V gene: TRBV30; CDR3 DNA: TGTGCCTGGAGTGTGGGGACAGGTTATGGCTACACCTTC; CDR3 protein: CAWSVGTGYGYTF
J gene: TRBJ2-1; D gene: TRBD1; clone size: .; V gene: TRBV6-4; CDR3 DNA: TGTGCCAGCAGTACCGGGACAGGGGGAAGCGATGAGCAGTTCTTC; CDR3 protein: CASSTGTGGSDEQFF
J gene: TRBJ1-2; D gene: .; clone size: .; V gene: TRBV30; CDR3 DNA: TGTGCCTGGAGAGCCCCAGGGGAACATGGCTACACCTTC; CDR3 protein: CAWRAPGEHGYTF
J gene: TRBJ1-3; D gene: .; clone size: .; V gene: TRBV5-6; CDR3 DNA: TGTGCCAGCAGTTGGGGAGGGGGAAACTCTGGAAACACCATATATTTT; CDR3 protein: CASSWGGGNSGNTIYF
J gene: TRBJ1-2; D gene: TRBD1; clone size: .; V gene: TRBV27; CDR3 DNA: TGTGCCAGCAGTTTAGGGGCAGGGGGGCCCCGCACCTTC; CDR3 protein: CASSLGAGGPRTF
J gene: TRBJ2-3; D gene: TRBD2; clone size: .; V gene: TRBV6-1; CDR3 DNA: TGTGCCAGCAGTGAAGCGCTAGCGGGGGGGGCAGATACGCAGTATTTT; CDR3 protein: CASSEALAGGADTQYF
J gene: TRBJ2-7; D gene: TRBD2; clone size: .; V gene: TRBV4-3; CDR3 DNA: TGCGCCAGCAGCCAAGGCGTCTCAGCGGGAGGAACTTCCTACGAGCAGTACTTC; CDR3 protein: CASSQGVSAGGTSYEQYF
J gene: TRBJ1-6; D gene: .; clone size: .; V gene: TRBV7-9; CDR3 DNA: TGTGCCAGCAGCTTAGACGGGAGGCATTCACCCCTCCACTTT; CDR3 protein: CASSLDGRHSPLHF
J gene: TRBJ1-5; D gene: .; clone size: .; V gene: TRBV7-6; CDR3 DNA: TGTGCCAGCAGCTTAGCCGATCAGCCCCAGCATTTT; CDR3 protein: CASSLADQPQHF
J gene: TRBJ1-6; D gene: .; clone size: .; V gene: TRBV6-1; CDR3 DNA: TGTGCCAGCAGTGGTCCACAGGGTTTAGGGTCCTATAATTCACCCCTCCACTTT; CDR3 protein: CASSGPQGLGSYNSPLHF
J gene: TRBJ1-2; D gene: TRBD1; clone size: .; V gene: TRBV30; CDR3 DNA: TGTGCCTGGAGTGCTCATCGGGGGACAGCCTATGGCTACACCTTC; CDR3 protein: CAWSAHRGTAYGYTF
J gene: TRBJ2-3; D gene: .; clone size: .; V gene: TRBV18; CDR3 DNA: TGTGCCAGCTCACCCCGTCAGGTGGGCACAGATACGCAGTATTTT; CDR3 protein: CASSPRQVGTDTQYF
J gene: TRBJ2-2; D gene: TRBD2; clone size: .; V gene: TRBV29-1; CDR3 DNA: TGCAGCGTTGAGGGGACTAGCGGGGGACTTGGCACCGGGGAGCTGTTTTTT; CDR3 protein: CSVEGTSGGLGTGELFF
J gene: TRBJ1-6; D gene: .; clone size: .; V gene: TRBV14; CDR3 DNA: TGTGCCAGCAGCCAATCCGGGTTACTTTCACCCCTCCACTTT; CDR3 protein: CASSQSGLLSPLHF
J gene: TRBJ2-2; D gene: TRBD1; clone size: .; V gene: TRBV7-3; CDR3 DNA: TGTGCCAGCAGCACGCCGGGACAGCCGAACACCGGGGAGCTGTTTTTT; CDR3 protein: CASSTPGQPNTGELFF
J gene: TRBJ1-5; D gene: .; clone size: .; V gene: TRBV6-1; CDR3 DNA: TGTGCCAGCAGTGAAGTGGGAGTGAGCAATCAGCCCCAGCATTTT; CDR3 protein: CASSEVGVSNQPQHF
J gene: TRBJ1-2; D gene: TRBD1; clone size: .; V gene: TRBV28; CDR3 DNA: TGTGCCAGCGGTGAGACAGGGGGCTTGAACTATGGCTACACCTTC; CDR3 protein: CASGETGGLNYGYTF
J gene: TRBJ2-5; D gene: TRBD1; clone size: .; V gene: TRBV5-6; CDR3 DNA: TGTGCCAGCAGCTTGTGGGACAGGGTCTTAGAGACCCAGTACTTC; CDR3 protein: CASSLWDRVLETQYF
J gene: TRBJ1-3; D gene: .; clone size: many; V gene: TRBV4-2; CDR3 DNA: TGTGCCAGCAGCCCACAAAGTCTCCACAACACCATATATTTT; CDR3 protein: CASSPQSLHNTIYF
J gene: TRBJ2-5; D gene: .; clone size: .; V gene: TRBV4-2; CDR3 DNA: TGTGCCAGCAGCCAAGAGTTATCCGGGGATTACCAAGAGACCCAGTACTTC; CDR3 protein: CASSQELSGDYQETQYF
J gene: TRBJ2-3; D gene: TRBD2; clone size: .; V gene: TRBV3-1/TRBV3-2; CDR3 DNA: TGTGCCAGCAGCCAGTTAGCGGGGCAGTCGGATACGCAGTATTTT; CDR3 protein: CASSQLAGQSDTQYF
J gene: TRBJ2-4; D gene: .; clone size: .; V gene: TRBV28; CDR3 DNA: TGTGCCAGCAGTTTAGCAGGGGAAGGTGAAAACATTCAGTACTTC; CDR3 protein: CASSLAGEGENIQYF
J gene: TRBJ2-2; D gene: TRBD2; clone size: many; V gene: TRBV30; CDR3 DNA: TGTGCCTGGAGTGTACTAGCGGGAGACACCGGGGAGCTGTTTTTT; CDR3 protein: CAWSVLAGDTGELFF
J gene: TRBJ2-3; D gene: .; clone size: .; V gene: TRBV9; CDR3 DNA: TGTGCCAGCAGCGTAGAACGGTGGGATACGCAGTATTTT; CDR3 protein: CASSVERWDTQYF
J gene: TRBJ2-7; D gene: TRBD1; clone size: few; V gene: TRBV28; CDR3 DNA: TGTGCCAGCAACGCCGGGACAGGGTCATACGAGCAGTACTTC; CDR3 protein: CASNAGTGSYEQYF
J gene: TRBJ2-5; D gene: TRBD2; clone size: .; V gene: TRBV7-3; CDR3 DNA: TGTGCCAGCAGCTTCCTAGCGGGAGACGGAAAGACCCAGTACTTC; CDR3 protein: CASSFLAGDGKTQYF
J gene: TRBJ2-7; D gene: .; clone size: .; V gene: TRBV11-2; CDR3 DNA: TGTGCCAGCAGCTCGCCGACAGAATCCTACGAGCAGTACTTC; CDR3 protein: CASSSPTESYEQYF
J gene: TRBJ1-4; D gene: TRBD1; clone size: .; V gene: TRBV10-3; CDR3 DNA: TGTGCCACCCGACAGGGTAATGAAAAACTGTTTTTT; CDR3 protein: CATRQGNEKLFF
J gene: TRBJ2-7; D gene: TRBD2; clone size: .; V gene: TRBV30; CDR3 DNA: TGTGCCTTACACCTCGGGGGGGGGTTTCCCTACGAGCAGTACTTC; CDR3 protein: CALHLGGGFPYEQYF
J gene: TRBJ1-2; D gene: .; clone size: .; V gene: TRBV7-9; CDR3 DNA: TGTGCCAGCAGCTTAACCTCAGATTCTTCGGGCTACACCTTC; CDR3 protein: CASSLTSDSSGYTF
J gene: TRBJ1-6; D gene: .; clone size: once; V gene: TRBV9; CDR3 DNA: TGTGCCAGCAGCGCCCGGAGCTTCGACTCACCCCTCCACTTT; CDR3 protein: CASSARSFDSPLHF
J gene: TRBJ2-7; D gene: .; clone size: once; V gene: TRBV20-1; CDR3 DNA: TGCAGTGCTAGTCTCTTGCCGGAGAGATGGGAGCAGTACTTC; CDR3 protein: CSASLLPERWEQYF